Reported below is one T cell receptor (beta chain). The data derive from a study of T cells after yellow fever vaccination. This CDR3 has 15 amino acids. V lost 5 bases and J 3 bases, leaving 14 bases between the germline ends. Germline V CDR1 and CDR2: MDHEN, SYDVKM. Production of TCR cDNA was by 5'RACE template switching, which also added a universal primer site and UMIs. TCRdb reprocessed the 5' RACE reads via MiXCR and lists one record per CDR3 protein. The table lists hundreds of thousands of distinct CDR3 sequences, about 19% of them singletons, with about 18% in the top ten. This sequence was found in a man aged 18 to 29 who received the YFV17D yellow fever vaccine. The chain employs TRBV28 and TRBJ1-5; unclear D gene. Sequenced here: PBMCs, sampled before the yellow fever booster vaccination. The DNA for the CDR3 is TGTGCCAGCAGTACGGGCAGTTCCTACAATCAGCCCCAGCATTTT. This sequence encodes CASSTGSSYNQPQHF.